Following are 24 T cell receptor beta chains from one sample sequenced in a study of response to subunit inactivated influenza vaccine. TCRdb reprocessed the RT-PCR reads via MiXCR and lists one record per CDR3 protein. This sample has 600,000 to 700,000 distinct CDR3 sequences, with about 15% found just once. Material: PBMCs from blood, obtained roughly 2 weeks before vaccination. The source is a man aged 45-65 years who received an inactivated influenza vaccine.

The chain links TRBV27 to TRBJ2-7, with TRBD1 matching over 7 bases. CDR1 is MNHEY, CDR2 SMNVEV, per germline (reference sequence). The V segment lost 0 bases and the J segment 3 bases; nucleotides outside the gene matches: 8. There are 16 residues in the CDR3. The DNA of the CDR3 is TGTGCCAGCAGTTTATCCCCACAGGGGATGGTCTACGAGCAGTACTTC. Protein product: CASSLSPQGMVYEQYF.

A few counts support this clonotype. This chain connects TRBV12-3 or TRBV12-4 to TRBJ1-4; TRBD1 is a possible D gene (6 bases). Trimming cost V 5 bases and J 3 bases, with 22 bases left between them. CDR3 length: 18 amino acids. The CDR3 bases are TGTGCCAGCAGTCTTCGCTGGGACACCGCGCGCGCTAATGAAAAACTGTTTTTT. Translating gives CASSLRWDTARANEKLFF.

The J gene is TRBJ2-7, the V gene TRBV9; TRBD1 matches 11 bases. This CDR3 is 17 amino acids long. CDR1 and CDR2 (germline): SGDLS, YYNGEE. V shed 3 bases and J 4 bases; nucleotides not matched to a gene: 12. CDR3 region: CASSAEGQGVQGYEQYF. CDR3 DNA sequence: TGTGCCAGCAGCGCGGAGGGACAGGGGGTCCAGGGGTACGAGCAGTACTTC.

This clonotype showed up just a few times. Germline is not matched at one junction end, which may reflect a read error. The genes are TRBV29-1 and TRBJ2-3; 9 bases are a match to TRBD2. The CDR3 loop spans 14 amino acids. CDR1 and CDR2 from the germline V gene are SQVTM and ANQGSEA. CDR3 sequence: CSVVVSGRTDTQYF. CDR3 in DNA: TGCAGTGTTGTAGTTAGCGGGAGAACAGATACGCAGTATTTT.

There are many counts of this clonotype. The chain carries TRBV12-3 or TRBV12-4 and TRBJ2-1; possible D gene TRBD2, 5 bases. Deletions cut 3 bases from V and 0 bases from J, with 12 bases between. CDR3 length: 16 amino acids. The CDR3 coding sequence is TGTGCCAGCAGTTTCCTGAGCGGCAGCTCCTACAATGAGCAGTTCTTC. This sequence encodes CASSFLSGSSYNEQFF.

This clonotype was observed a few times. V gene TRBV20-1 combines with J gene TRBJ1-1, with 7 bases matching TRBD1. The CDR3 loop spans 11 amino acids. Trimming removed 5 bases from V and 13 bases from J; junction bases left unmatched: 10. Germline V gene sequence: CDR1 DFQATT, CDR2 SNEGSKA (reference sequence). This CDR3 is CSAEKTGKDFF. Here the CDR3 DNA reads TGCAGTGCTGAAAAGACAGGGAAGGATTTCTTT.

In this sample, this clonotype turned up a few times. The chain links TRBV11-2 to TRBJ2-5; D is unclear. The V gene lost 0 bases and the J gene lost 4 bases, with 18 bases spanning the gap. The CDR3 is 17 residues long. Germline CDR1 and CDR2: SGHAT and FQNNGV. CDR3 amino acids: CASSLDPASFAAETQYF. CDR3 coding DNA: TGTGCCAGCAGCTTAGATCCTGCTAGTTTTGCGGCAGAGACCCAGTACTTC.

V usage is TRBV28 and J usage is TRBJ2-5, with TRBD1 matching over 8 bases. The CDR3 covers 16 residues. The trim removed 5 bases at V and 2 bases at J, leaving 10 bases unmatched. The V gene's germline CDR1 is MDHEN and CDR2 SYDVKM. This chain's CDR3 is CASSLGQGLEQETQYF. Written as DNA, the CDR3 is TGTGCCAGCAGTCTTGGACAGGGTCTCGAGCAAGAGACCCAGTACTTC.

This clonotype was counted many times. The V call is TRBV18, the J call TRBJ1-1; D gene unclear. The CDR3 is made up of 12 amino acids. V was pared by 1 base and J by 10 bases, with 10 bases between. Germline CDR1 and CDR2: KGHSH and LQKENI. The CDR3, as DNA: TGTGCCAGCTCACCACTAGTTTATTCAGCTTTCTTT. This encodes CASSPLVYSAFF.

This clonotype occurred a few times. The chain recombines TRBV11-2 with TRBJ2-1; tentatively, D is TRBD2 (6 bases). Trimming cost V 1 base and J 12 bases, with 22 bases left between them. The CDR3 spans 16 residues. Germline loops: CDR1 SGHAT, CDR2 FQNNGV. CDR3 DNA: TGTGCCAGCAGCTTAGGGATGGAGGGACCCGGAGATAGGCAGTTCTTC. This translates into CASSLGMEGPGDRQFF.

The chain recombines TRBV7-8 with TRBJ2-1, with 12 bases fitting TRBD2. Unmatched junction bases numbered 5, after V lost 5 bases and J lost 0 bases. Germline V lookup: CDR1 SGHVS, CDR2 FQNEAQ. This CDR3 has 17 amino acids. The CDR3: CASSLRLAGASYNEQFF. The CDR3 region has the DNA TGTGCCAGCAGCCTACGACTAGCGGGGGCCTCCTACAATGAGCAGTTCTTC.

The CDR3 here is CASSYSPSGVLSTDTQYF. CDR3 DNA sequence: TGTGCCAGCAGTTACTCCCCTAGCGGGGTACTTAGCACAGATACGCAGTATTTT. J is TRBJ2-3 and V is TRBV6-5; 9 bases map to TRBD2. CDR1 is MNHEY and CDR2 is SVGAGI in the germline V gene. The CDR3 consists of 18 residues. With V trimmed by 0 bases and J by 0 bases, 7 bases remained unmatched.

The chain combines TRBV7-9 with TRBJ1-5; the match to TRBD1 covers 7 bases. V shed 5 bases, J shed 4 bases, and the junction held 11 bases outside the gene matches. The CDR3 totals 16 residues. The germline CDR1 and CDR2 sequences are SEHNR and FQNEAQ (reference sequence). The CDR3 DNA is TGTGCCAGCAGCGCCGGGGGGACAGATCTAAATCAGCCCCAGCATTTT. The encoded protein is CASSAGGTDLNQPQHF.

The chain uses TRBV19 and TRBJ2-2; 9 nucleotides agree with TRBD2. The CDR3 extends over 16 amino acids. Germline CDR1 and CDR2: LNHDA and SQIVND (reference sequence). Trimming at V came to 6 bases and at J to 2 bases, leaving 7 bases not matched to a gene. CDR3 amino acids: CASSLTSGINTGELFF. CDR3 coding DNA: TGTGCCAGTAGCTTGACTAGCGGTATTAACACCGGGGAGCTGTTTTTT.

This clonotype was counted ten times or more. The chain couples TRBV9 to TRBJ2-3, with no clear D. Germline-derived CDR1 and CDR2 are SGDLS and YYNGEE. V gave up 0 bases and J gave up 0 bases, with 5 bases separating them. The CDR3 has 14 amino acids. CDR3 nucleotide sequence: TGTGCCAGCAGCGTAGGCAGCAGCACAGATACGCAGTATTTT. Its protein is CASSVGSSTDTQYF. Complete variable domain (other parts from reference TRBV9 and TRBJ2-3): DSGVTQTPKHLITATGQRVTLRCSPRSGDLSVYWYQQSLDQGLQFLIQYYNGEERAKGNILERFSAQQFPDLHSELNLSSLELGDSALYFCASSVGSSTDTQYFGPGTRLTVL.

This CDR3 reads CASSPPSGRNTEAFF. The CDR3 DNA sequence: TGTGCCAGCTCACCACCGTCAGGGAGAAACACTGAAGCTTTCTTT. The J gene is TRBJ1-1, the V gene TRBV18; D is possibly TRBD1 (5 bases). From germline, CDR1 is KGHSH and CDR2 LQKENI. The V end was cut by 0 bases, the J end by 2 bases, with 10 bases between. The CDR3 contains 15 residues.

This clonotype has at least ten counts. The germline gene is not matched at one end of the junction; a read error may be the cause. DNA for the CDR3: TGTGCCAGCAGTTCCGCGAACACCGGGGAGCTGTTTTTT. This encodes CASSSANTGELFF. The J gene is TRBJ2-2, the V gene TRBV5-1; D remains unclear. Per the germline V gene, CDR1 is SGHRS and CDR2 is YFSETQ. This CDR3 comprises 13 residues.

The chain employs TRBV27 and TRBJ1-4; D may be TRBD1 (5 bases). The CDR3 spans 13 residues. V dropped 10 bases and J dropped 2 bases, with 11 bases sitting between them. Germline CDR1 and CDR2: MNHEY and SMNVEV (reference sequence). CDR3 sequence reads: CATSQATNEKLFF. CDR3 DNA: TGTGCCACCTCACAGGCGACTAATGAAAAACTGTTTTTT.

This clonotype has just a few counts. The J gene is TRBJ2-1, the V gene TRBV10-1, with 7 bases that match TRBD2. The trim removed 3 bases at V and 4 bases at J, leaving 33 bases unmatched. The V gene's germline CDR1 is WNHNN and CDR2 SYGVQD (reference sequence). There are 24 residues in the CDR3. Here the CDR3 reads CASSEGELSGVSKWGGYVYNEQFF. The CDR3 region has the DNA TGCGCCAGCAGTGAAGGGGAACTTTCCGGGGTTTCTAAGTGGGGGGGTTATGTATACAATGAGCAGTTCTTC.

CDR3 sequence (DNA): TGTGCCAGCAGAATTTCCCTTTCCGCCTACGAGCAGTACTTC. It translates to CASRISLSAYEQYF. The chain uses TRBV6-1 and TRBJ2-7; D uncertain. CDR1 is MNHNS and CDR2 is SASEGT in the germline V gene. This CDR3 has 14 residues. The germline V and J ends were trimmed by 6 bases and 2 bases, with 14 bases remaining between them.

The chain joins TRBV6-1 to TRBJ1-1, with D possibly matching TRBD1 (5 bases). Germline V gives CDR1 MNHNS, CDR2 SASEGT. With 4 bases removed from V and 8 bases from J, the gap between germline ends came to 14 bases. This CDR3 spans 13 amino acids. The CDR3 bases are TGTGCCAGCAGTGGGACGTTTGGGGGAGAAGCTTTCTTT. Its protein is CASSGTFGGEAFF.

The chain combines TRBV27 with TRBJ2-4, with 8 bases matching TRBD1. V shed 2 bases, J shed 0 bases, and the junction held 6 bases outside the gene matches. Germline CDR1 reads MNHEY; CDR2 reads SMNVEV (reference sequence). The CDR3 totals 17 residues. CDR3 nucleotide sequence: TGTGCCAGCAGTTTACGGACAGGGAGGTTAGCCAAAAACATTCAGTACTTC. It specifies CASSLRTGRLAKNIQYF.

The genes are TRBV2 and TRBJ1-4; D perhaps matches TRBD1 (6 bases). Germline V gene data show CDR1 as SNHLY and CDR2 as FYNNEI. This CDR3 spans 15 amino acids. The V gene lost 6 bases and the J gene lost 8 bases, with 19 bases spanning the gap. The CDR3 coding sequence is TGTGCCAGCAGCCTTCAGGGGACGCGGAGCGAAAAACTGTTTTTT. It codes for CASSLQGTRSEKLFF.

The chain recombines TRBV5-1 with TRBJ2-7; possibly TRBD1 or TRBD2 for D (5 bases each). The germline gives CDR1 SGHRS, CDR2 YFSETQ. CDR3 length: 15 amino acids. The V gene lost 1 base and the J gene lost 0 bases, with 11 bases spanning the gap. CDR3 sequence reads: CASSLRDGSSYEQYF. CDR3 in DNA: TGCGCCAGCAGCTTGAGGGACGGAAGCTCCTACGAGCAGTACTTC.